The 19 T cell receptor beta chains below come from one sample, sequenced in a study of blood T cell repertoires in COVID-19 (dated by TCRdb to between 2020 and 2021). The library was made by the immunoSEQ multiplex PCR assay. Drawn from immuneACCESS, this table holds only the in-frame rearrangements with V and J called that TCRdb kept. Clones are partly lost; checked studies trace under half to an unresolved V gene and leave the rest unexplained. In all, the sample holds approximately 450,000 clones, and over 75% of those were seen once. Together, the top ten hold roughly 1.1% of the sample. Sequencing input: PBMCs or T cells enriched from blood (not recorded which). These receptors were collected from a man aged 30-40 years who had recovered from COVID-19.

The chain uses TRBV19 and TRBJ2-4, with D perhaps TRBD2 (5 bases). V lost 4 bases, J lost 3 bases, and 19 bases lay in between. Germline CDR1 and CDR2: LNHDA and SQIVND (reference sequence). This CDR3 spans 17 amino acids. The CDR3 DNA follows: TGTGCCAGTAGTAAGAGCGCCCGAGGGTTTGGCAAAAACATTCAGTACTTC. As protein: CASSKSARGFGKNIQYF.

Concerning this clone: Other DNA sequences in this sample translate to the same CDR3. CDR3 coding DNA: TGCGCCAGCAGCTTGAGGGGTAAAGAGACCCAGTACTTC. Residues: CASSLRGKETQYF. The chain links TRBV5-1 to TRBJ2-5; maybe TRBD1 (5 bases). V dropped 1 base and J dropped 3 bases, with 7 bases sitting between them. Germline CDR1 SGHRS, CDR2 YFSETQ. This CDR3 is built from 13 residues.

V usage is TRBV30 and J usage is TRBJ1-6; 7 bases are shared with TRBD1. The germline CDR1 and CDR2 sequences are GTSNPN and SVGIG (reference sequence). This CDR3 is built from 12 residues. With V trimmed by 1 base and J by 15 bases, 6 bases remained unmatched. The CDR3 here is CAWSAPGTVLHF. The DNA of the CDR3 is TGTGCCTGGAGTGCCCCCGGGACAGTCCTCCACTTT.

This chain uses TRBV10-1 with TRBJ1-3, with TRBD1 matching 9 bases. The CDR3 consists of 16 residues. The V and J ends lost 7 bases and 0 bases, in that order; junction bases with no gene match: 7. Per the germline V gene, CDR1 is WNHNN and CDR2 is SYGVQD (reference sequence). The CDR3 sequence: CASTGTGKYSGNTIYF. The DNA of the CDR3 is TGCGCCAGCACCGGGACAGGGAAATACTCTGGAAACACCATATATTTT.

V usage is TRBV30 and J usage is TRBJ1-1; D is ambiguous. CDR1 is GTSNPN, CDR2 SVGIG, per germline (reference sequence). V lost 0 bases and J 2 bases, leaving 7 bases between the germline ends. This CDR3 is built from 13 residues. The chain's CDR3 is CAWSVSENTEAFF. CDR3 DNA sequence: TGTGCCTGGAGTGTAAGCGAAAACACTGAAGCTTTCTTT.

The chain is built from TRBV10-1 and TRBJ2-5; D gene uncertain. The CDR3 covers 15 residues. CDR1 is WNHNN and CDR2 is SYGVQD in the germline V gene (reference sequence). Deletions cut 5 bases from V and 0 bases from J, with 13 bases between. In DNA, the CDR3 is TGCGCCAGCAGTCCCAGAAACAGCAACCAAGAGACCCAGTACTTC. It codes for CASSPRNSNQETQYF.

The chain links TRBV11-2 to TRBJ2-7, with 7 bases fitting TRBD1. CDR3 size: 14 residues. CDR1 and CDR2 (germline): SGHAT, FQNNGV. The V gene end was trimmed by 4 bases and the J gene end by 4 bases; junction bases not matched to a gene: 7. In DNA, the CDR3 is TGTGCCAGCAGCTCAAACAGGGGTCGGTACGAGCAGTACTTC. Protein: CASSSNRGRYEQYF.

The gene calls are TRBV18 and TRBJ2-3; tentative D call: TRBD2 (5 bases). This CDR3 has 14 amino acids. The germline V gene has CDR1 KGHSH and CDR2 LQKENI. V was clipped by 6 bases and J by 1 base, with 11 bases between them. CDR3 region: CASSGNAGTDTQYF. DNA of the CDR3: TGTGCCAGCTCCGGGAACGCCGGCACAGATACGCAGTATTTT.

The chain links TRBV11-2 to TRBJ2-3; 7 bases match TRBD2. Trimming at V came to 6 bases and at J to 2 bases, leaving 8 bases not matched to a gene. The CDR3 totals 15 residues. Germline V gene sequence: CDR1 SGHAT, CDR2 FQNNGV. The CDR3 bases are TGTGCCAGCAGGACGGGGGGAGGTCTCACAGATACGCAGTATTTT. It specifies CASRTGGGLTDTQYF. Supplemented by reference TRBV11-2 and TRBJ2-3, the full variable domain reads EAGVAQSPRYKIIEKRQSVAFWCNPISGHATLYWYQQILGQGPKLLIQFQNNGVVDDSQLPKDRFSAERLKGVDSTLKIQPAKLEDSAVYLCASRTGGGLTDTQYFGPGTRLTVL.

The rearrangement uses TRBV6-5 and TRBJ1-2; perhaps TRBD1 as D (6 bases). V was shortened by 0 bases and J by 4 bases, with 12 bases between the two germline ends. Per germline, CDR1 MNHEY and CDR2 SVGAGI. The CDR3 contains 15 residues. This CDR3 is CASSYSGGASYGYTF. The CDR3 DNA sequence: TGTGCCAGCAGTTACTCAGGGGGGGCCAGCTATGGCTACACCTTC.

This clone was observed once. The chain employs TRBV11-2 and TRBJ2-5; 10 bases align to TRBD2. CDR3 length: 14 amino acids. The germline V gene encodes CDR1 SGHAT and CDR2 FQNNGV. The J segment lost 7 bases and the V segment lost 4 bases, leaving 6 bases of the junction unmatched. The CDR3 coding sequence is TGTGCCAGCAGCTCGGGACTAGCGCGCGGGACCCAGTACTTC. Its translation: CASSSGLARGTQYF.

The chain carries TRBV10-3 and TRBJ1-2; D is uncertain. The CDR3 runs to 15 residues. Trimming removed 1 base from V and 8 bases from J, with 17 bases in between. Germline V CDR1 and CDR2: ENHRY, SYGVKD. The CDR3 here is CAISELLSGGSGYTF. The CDR3 nucleotides are TGTGCCATCAGTGAGTTGTTAAGCGGCGGATCGGGCTACACCTTC.

The chain combines TRBV3-1 (or the pseudogene TRBV3-2) with TRBJ1-2; a weak D match, TRBD1 (5 bases). This CDR3 comprises 12 residues. V lost 6 bases to trimming and J lost 7 bases, with 12 bases between them. From germline, CDR1 is LGHDT and CDR2 YNNKEL (reference sequence). CDR3 region: CASSHGGAGYTF. For the CDR3, the DNA is TGTGCCAGCAGTCATGGAGGGGCTGGCTACACCTTC.

CDR3 bases: TGTGCCAGTAGTATCGGATATTCAAGGGACAGTGGGTTCAACACTGAAGCTTTCTTT. Translation: CASSIGYSRDSGFNTEAFF. V and J are TRBV19 and TRBJ1-1; 7 bases match TRBD1. CDR3 length: 19 residues. The ends lost 3 bases at V and 2 bases at J; junction bases unmatched: 18. Germline loops: CDR1 LNHDA, CDR2 SQIVND (reference sequence).

The rearrangement uses TRBV3-1 (or the pseudogene TRBV3-2) and TRBJ2-1, with TRBD2 matching 10 bases. CDR3 length: 15 amino acids. Trimming at V came to 3 bases and at J to 9 bases, leaving 8 bases not matched to a gene. Germline V gene data show CDR1 as LGHDT and CDR2 as YNNKEL (reference sequence). CDR3: CASSHNQREGGEQFF. CDR3 coding DNA: TGTGCCAGCAGCCATAACCAGCGGGAGGGCGGTGAGCAGTTCTTC.

The CDR3 nucleotides read TGTGCCAGCAGCTTACCGGGTCGGGGCACTGAAGCTTTCTTT. Its translation is CASSLPGRGTEAFF. V and J are TRBV7-9 and TRBJ1-1; D unresolved. The germline V gene encodes CDR1 SEHNR and CDR2 FQNEAQ (reference sequence). CDR3 length equals 14 residues. V was shortened by 2 bases and J by 4 bases, with 11 bases between the two germline ends.

The V call is TRBV19, the J call TRBJ1-1, with a tentative D call TRBD1 (6 bases). CDR3 size: 15 residues. V was pared by 7 bases and J by 1 base, with 16 bases between. Germline-derived CDR1 and CDR2 are LNHDA and SQIVND (reference sequence). The CDR3 sequence is CASTPPGTTNTEAFF. The CDR3 coding sequence is TGTGCCAGTACCCCCCCCGGGACAACGAACACTGAAGCTTTCTTT.

The chain links TRBV10-1 to TRBJ2-5; the match to TRBD2 covers 10 bases. The germline gives CDR1 WNHNN, CDR2 SYGVQD (reference sequence). This CDR3 is 19 amino acids long. V dropped 6 bases and J dropped 5; count of bases not matched to a gene: 21. CDR3 sequence (DNA): TGCGCCAGCAGCCCAGGGGGCCTTCTGCCTAGCGGGAGTTGGGAGACCCAGTACTTC. Translation gives CASSPGGLLPSGSWETQYF.

This clone was detected only a few times. The chain joins TRBV2 to TRBJ2-5; TRBD1 agrees at 9 bases. Trimming took 6 bases from V and 6 from J; bases not matched to a gene: 11. The CDR3 is 15 residues long. Looked up from germline, CDR1 is SNHLY and CDR2 is FYNNEI. The CDR3 DNA follows: TGTGCCAGCAGAAACACAGGGGGCACGGCAAAGACCCAGTACTTC. Residues: CASRNTGGTAKTQYF. The whole variable domain, filled in from reference TRBV2 and TRBJ2-5, reads EPEVTQTPSHQVTQMGQEVILRCVPISNHLYFYWYRQILGQKVEFLVSFYNNEISEKSEIFDDQFSVERPDGSNFTLKIRSTKLEDSAMYFCASRNTGGTAKTQYFGPGTRLLVL.